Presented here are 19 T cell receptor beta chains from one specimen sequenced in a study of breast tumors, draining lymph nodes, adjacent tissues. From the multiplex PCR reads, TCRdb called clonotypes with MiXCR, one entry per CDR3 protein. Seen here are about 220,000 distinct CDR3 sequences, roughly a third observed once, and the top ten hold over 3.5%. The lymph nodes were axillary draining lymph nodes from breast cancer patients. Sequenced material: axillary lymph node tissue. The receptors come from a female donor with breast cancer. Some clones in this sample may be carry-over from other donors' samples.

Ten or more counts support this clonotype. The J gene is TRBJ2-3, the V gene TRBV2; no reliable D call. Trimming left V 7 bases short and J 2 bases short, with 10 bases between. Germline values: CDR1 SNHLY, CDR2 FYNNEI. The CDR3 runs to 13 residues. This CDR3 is CASTTAFTDTQYF. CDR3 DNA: TGTGCCAGCACCACGGCCTTCACAGATACGCAGTATTTT. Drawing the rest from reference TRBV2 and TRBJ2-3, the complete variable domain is EPEVTQTPSHQVTQMGQEVILRCVPISNHLYFYWYRQILGQKVEFLVSFYNNEISEKSEIFDDQFSVERPDGSNFTLKIRSTKLEDSAMYFCASTTAFTDTQYFGPGTRLTVL.

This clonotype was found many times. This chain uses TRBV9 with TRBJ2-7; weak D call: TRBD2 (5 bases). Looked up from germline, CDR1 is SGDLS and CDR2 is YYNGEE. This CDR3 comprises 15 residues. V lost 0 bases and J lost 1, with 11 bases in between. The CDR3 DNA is TGTGCCAGCAGCGTAGACGCGGGCGGGTCCTACGAGCAGTACTTC. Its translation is CASSVDAGGSYEQYF.

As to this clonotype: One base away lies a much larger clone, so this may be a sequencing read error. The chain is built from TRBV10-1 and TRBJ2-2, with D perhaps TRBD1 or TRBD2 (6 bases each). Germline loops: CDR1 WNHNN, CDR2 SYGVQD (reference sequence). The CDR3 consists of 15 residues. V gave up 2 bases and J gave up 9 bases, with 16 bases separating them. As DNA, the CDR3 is TGCGCCAGCAGTGAGAAACAGGGAGGAACCCGGGAGCTGTTTTTT. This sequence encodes CASSEKQGGTRELFF.

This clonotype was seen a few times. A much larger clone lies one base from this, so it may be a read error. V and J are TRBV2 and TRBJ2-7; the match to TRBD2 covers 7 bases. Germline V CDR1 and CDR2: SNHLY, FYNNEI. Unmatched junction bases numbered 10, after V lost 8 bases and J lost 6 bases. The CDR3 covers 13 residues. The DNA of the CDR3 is TGTGCCAGCCGACGGGAGGCTGCCTGCGAGCAGTACTTC. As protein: CASRREAACEQYF. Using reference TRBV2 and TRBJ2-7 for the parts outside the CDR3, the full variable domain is EPEVTQTPSHQVTQMGQEVILRCVPISNHLYFYWYRQILGQKVEFLVSFYNNEISEKSEIFDDQFSVERPDGSNFTLKIRSTKLEDSAMYFCASRREAACEQYFGPGTRLTVT.

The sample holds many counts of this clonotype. CDR3 nucleotide sequence: TGCAGTGCGAGCGGGCTCAGCTCCTACAATGAGCAGTTCTTC. It translates to CSASGLSSYNEQFF. The V gene is TRBV20-1, the J gene TRBJ2-1, with D possibly TRBD2 on 6 matching bases. V lost 6 bases and J lost 0, with 12 bases in between. The CDR3 length is 14 residues. Germline values: CDR1 DFQATT, CDR2 SNEGSKA (reference sequence).

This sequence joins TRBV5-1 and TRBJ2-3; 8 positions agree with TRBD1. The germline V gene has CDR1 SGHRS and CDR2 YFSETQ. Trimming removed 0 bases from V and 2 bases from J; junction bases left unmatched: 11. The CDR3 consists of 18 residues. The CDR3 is CASSLDGQGERVTDTQYF. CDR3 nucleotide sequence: TGCGCCAGCAGCTTGGATGGACAGGGTGAACGGGTCACAGATACGCAGTATTTT. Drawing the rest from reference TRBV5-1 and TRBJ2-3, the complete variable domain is KAGVTQTPRYLIKTRGQQVTLSCSPISGHRSVSWYQQTPGQGLQFLFEYFSETQRNKGNFPGRFSGRQFSNSRSEMNVSTLELGDSALYLCASSLDGQGERVTDTQYFGPGTRLTVL.

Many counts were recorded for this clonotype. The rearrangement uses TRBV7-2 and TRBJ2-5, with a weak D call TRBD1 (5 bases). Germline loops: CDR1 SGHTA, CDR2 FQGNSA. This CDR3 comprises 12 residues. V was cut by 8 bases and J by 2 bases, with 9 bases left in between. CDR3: CASSWTQETQYF. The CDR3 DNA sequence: TGTGCCAGCTCTTGGACACAAGAGACCCAGTACTTC.

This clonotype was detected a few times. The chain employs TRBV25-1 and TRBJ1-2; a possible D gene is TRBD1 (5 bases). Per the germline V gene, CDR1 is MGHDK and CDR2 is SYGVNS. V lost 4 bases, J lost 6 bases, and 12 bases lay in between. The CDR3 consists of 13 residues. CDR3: CASSAGDRNGYTF. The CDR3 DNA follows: TGTGCCAGCAGTGCTGGGGACCGCAATGGCTACACCTTC.

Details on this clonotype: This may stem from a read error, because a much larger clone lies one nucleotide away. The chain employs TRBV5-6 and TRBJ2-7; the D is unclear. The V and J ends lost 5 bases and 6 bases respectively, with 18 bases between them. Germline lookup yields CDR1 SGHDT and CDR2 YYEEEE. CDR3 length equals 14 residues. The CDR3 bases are TGTGCCAGCAGTTCCCTTAAGGCGGCAGGCGAGCAGTACTTC. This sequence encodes CASSSLKAAGEQYF.

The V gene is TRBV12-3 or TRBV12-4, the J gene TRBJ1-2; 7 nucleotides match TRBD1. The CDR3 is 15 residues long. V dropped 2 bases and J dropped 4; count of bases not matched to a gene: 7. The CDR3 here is CASSLMAGGSYGYTF. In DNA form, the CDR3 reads TGTGCCAGCAGTTTAATGGCAGGGGGTAGCTATGGCTACACCTTC.

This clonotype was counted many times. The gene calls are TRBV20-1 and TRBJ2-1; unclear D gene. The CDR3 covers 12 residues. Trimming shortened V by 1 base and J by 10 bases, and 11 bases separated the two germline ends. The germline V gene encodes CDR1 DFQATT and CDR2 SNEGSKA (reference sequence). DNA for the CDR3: TGCAGTGCTAGAGTTGCTAGTAAGGAGCAGTTCTTC. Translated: CSARVASKEQFF.

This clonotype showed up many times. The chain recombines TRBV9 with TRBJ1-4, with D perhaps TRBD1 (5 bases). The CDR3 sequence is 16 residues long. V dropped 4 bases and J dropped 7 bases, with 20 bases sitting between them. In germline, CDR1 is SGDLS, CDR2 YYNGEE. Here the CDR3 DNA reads TGTGCCAGCAGCACTGGGACCCCGGGAGGCGGTGAAAAACTGTTTTTT. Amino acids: CASSTGTPGGGEKLFF.

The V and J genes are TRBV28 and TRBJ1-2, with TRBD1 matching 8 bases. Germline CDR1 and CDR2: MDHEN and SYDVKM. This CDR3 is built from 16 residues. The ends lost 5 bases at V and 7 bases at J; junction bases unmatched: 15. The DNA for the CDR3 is TGTGCCAGCAGTCCTGCCGACGGACAGGGAGTGTTTGGCTACACCTTC. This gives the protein CASSPADGQGVFGYTF.

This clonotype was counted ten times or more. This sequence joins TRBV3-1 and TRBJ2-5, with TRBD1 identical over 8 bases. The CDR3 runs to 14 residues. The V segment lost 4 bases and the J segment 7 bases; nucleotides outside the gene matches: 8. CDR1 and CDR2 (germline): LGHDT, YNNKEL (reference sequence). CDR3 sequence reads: CASSRRGQGGTQYF. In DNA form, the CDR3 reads TGTGCCAGCAGCCGAAGAGGACAGGGCGGGACCCAGTACTTC.

The CDR3 sequence: CATSSSTLMNTEAFF. CDR3 nucleotide sequence: TGTGCCACCAGCAGCTCGACATTAATGAACACTGAAGCTTTCTTT. V and J are TRBV15 and TRBJ1-1; the D is unclear. Per germline, CDR1 LNHNV and CDR2 YYDKDF (reference sequence). This CDR3 region has 15 residues. V was pared by 3 bases and J by 0 bases, with 11 bases between.

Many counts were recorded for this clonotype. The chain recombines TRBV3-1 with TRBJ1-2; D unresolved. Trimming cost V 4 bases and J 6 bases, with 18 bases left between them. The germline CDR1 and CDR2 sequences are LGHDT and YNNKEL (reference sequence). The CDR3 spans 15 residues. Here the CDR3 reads CASSPPGDGVNGYTF. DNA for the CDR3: TGTGCCAGCAGCCCGCCAGGAGACGGAGTCAATGGCTACACCTTC.

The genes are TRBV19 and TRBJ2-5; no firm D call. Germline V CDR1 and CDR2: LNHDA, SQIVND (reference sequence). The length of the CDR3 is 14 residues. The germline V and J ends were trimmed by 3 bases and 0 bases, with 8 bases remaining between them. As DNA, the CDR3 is TGTGCCAGTAGTATGCAAAGGGACCAAGAGACCCAGTACTTC. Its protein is CASSMQRDQETQYF.

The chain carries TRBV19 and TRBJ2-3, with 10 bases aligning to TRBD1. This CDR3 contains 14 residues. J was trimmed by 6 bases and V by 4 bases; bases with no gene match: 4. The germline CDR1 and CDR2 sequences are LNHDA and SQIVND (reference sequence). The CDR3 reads CASSTRQGADTQYF. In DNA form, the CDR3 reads TGTGCCAGTAGTACCCGACAGGGGGCGGATACGCAGTATTTT. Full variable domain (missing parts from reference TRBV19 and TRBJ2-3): DGGITQSPKYLFRKEGQNVTLSCEQNLNHDAMYWYRQDPGQGLRLIYYSQIVNDFQKGDIAEGYSVSREKKESFPLTVTSAQKNPTAFYLCASSTRQGADTQYFGPGTRLTVL.

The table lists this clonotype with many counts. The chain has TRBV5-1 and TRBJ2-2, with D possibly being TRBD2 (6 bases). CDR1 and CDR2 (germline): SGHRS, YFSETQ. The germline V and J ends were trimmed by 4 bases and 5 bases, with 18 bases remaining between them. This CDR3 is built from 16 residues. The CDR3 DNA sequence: TGCGCCAGCAGCGATTGGGTACTAGCAAGAACCGGGGAGCTGTTTTTT. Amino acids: CASSDWVLARTGELFF.